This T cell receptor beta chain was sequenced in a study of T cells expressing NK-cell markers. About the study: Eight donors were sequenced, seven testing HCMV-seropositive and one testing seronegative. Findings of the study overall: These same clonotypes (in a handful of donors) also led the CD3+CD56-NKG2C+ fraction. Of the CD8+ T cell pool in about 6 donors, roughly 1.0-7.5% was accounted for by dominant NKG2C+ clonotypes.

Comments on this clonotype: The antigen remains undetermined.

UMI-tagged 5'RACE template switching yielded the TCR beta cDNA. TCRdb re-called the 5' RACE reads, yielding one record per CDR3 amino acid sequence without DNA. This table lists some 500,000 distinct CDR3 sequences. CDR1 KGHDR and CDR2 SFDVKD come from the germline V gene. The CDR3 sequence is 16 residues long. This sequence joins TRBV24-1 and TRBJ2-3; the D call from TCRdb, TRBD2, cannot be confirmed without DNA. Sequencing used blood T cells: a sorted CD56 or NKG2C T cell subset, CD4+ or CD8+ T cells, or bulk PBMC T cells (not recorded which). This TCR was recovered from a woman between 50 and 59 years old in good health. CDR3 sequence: CATSDFWTSGTDTQYF.